Listed here are 31 T cell receptor beta chains from one sample, sequenced in a study of blood T cells in healthy people across ages. For the second PCR, which ran for about 7 to 11 cycles, a sample-barcoded 5' primer and a J-beta primer mix were used. TCRdb re-analysed the 5' RACE reads in MiXCR, keeping a single row per CDR3 protein. The table shows approximately 810,000 distinct CDR3 sequences, with under 40% occurring only once. Sequencing was done on a sample of blood. The source is a man aged 18-30 years in good health.

This chain connects TRBV5-1 to TRBJ1-2; TRBD1 agrees at 8 bases. V shed 4 bases and J 6 bases; nucleotides not matched to a gene: 11. This CDR3 comprises 15 residues. The germline V gene encodes CDR1 SGHRS and CDR2 YFSETQ. This CDR3 is CASSLVQDRADGYTF. The CDR3 bases are TGCGCCAGCAGCCTCGTCCAGGACAGGGCTGATGGCTACACCTTC.

This clonotype was found many times. The chain joins TRBV12-3 or TRBV12-4 to TRBJ1-2; 8 nucleotides match TRBD1. Unmatched junction bases numbered 10, after V lost 5 bases and J lost 8 bases. The CDR3 consists of 14 residues. CDR3 nucleotide sequence: TGTGCCAGCAGTCAGCGACAGGGGAGTACCGGCTACACCTTC. This encodes CASSQRQGSTGYTF.

This clonotype was counted a few times. CDR3 bases: TGTGCCAGCAGATTTACTACTAGCGGGGGGGGGTATGAGCAGTACTTC. This translates into CASRFTTSGGGYEQYF. The chain has TRBV12-3 or TRBV12-4 and TRBJ2-7; 13 bases match TRBD2. The CDR3 is 16 residues long. Trimming at V came to 6 bases and at J to 7 bases, leaving 12 bases not matched to a gene.

Worth noting for this clonotype: A clone one base away is much larger, so this may be a read error. The chain is built from TRBV11-2 and TRBJ2-4; no reliable D call. The CDR3 loop spans 16 amino acids. Germline CDR1 is SGHAT and CDR2 is FQNNGV. Here the CDR3 DNA reads TGTGCCAGCAGCTTATTGGGGTCTGCAGCCAAAACCATTCAGTACTTC. This codes for CASSLLGSAAKTIQYF. The full variable domain, its missing parts supplied by reference TRBV11-2 and TRBJ2-4, is EAGVAQSPRYKIIEKRQSVAFWCNPISGHATLYWYQQILGQGPKLLIQFQNNGVVDDSQLPKDRFSAERLKGVDSTLKIQPAKLEDSAVYLCASSLLGSAAKTIQYFGAGTRLSVL.

This clonotype was observed a handful of times. A read error may account for a junction end that differs from germline. V usage is TRBV14 and J usage is TRBJ2-1; TRBD2 agrees at 7 bases. Germline CDR1 and CDR2: SGHDN and FVKESK. CDR3 length: 15 residues. CDR3 residues: CASNQGGSFRDEQFF. The CDR3 DNA reads as TGTGCCAGCAACCAAGGCGGGAGCTTTCGGGATGAGCAGTTCTTC.

The chain uses TRBV7-2 and TRBJ1-6; D possibly corresponds to TRBD1 (5 bases). Trimming stripped 8 bases from V and 8 bases from J, with 19 bases between. The CDR3 is 15 residues long. Germline V gives CDR1 SGHTA, CDR2 FQGNSA. CDR3 in amino acids: CASGTRAGIYSPLHF. CDR3 coding DNA: TGTGCCAGCGGGACGCGGGCAGGGATTTATTCACCCCTCCACTTT.

This clonotype occurred a few times. The V call is TRBV10-3, the J call TRBJ2-6; D not resolved. Looked up from germline, CDR1 is ENHRY and CDR2 is SYGVKD. CDR3 length equals 12 residues. V was cut by 11 bases and J by 0 bases, with 5 bases left in between. CDR3 in amino acids: CAGNSGANVLTF. In nucleotides, the CDR3 is TGTGCCGGGAACTCTGGGGCCAACGTCCTGACTTTC.

This rearrangement joins TRBV6-5 to TRBJ2-5; possible D gene TRBD2, 5 bases. The CDR3 spans 12 residues. The germline V gene encodes CDR1 MNHEY and CDR2 SVGAGI. V shed 1 base and J shed 6 bases, with 6 bases lying between them. CDR3 protein: CASSYYGKTQYF. In DNA, the CDR3 is TGTGCCAGCAGTTACTACGGGAAGACCCAGTACTTC.

Turning to this clonotype: Possible read error: a much larger clone is one base away. This chain joins TRBV29-1 and TRBJ2-7; D is tentatively TRBD1 or TRBD2 (6 bases each). V was trimmed by 3 bases and J by 5 bases, leaving 14 bases between them. Germline V gene data show CDR1 as SQVTM and CDR2 as ANQGSEA. This CDR3 has 13 residues. The CDR3 bases are TGCAGCGTTGATTCAGAGGGGGGCGACGAGCAGTACTTC. This gives the protein CSVDSEGGDEQYF.

This chain uses TRBV7-2 with TRBJ1-3; a weak D match, TRBD1 (6 bases). The ends were cut back, 5 bases at V and 4 bases at J, with 15 bases in the middle. The CDR3 contains 15 residues. Per germline, CDR1 SGHTA and CDR2 FQGNSA. DNA for the CDR3: TGTGCCAGCAGCCACATGACCGGGGGCGGAAACACCATATATTTT. It codes for CASSHMTGGGNTIYF.

The chain is built from TRBV5-4 and TRBJ2-3, with 9 bases that match TRBD2. Per the germline V gene, CDR1 is SGHNT and CDR2 is YYREEE (reference sequence). The junction had 11 bases not matched to a gene; V was cut back by 5 bases and J by 4 bases. The CDR3 has 16 residues. This CDR3 reads CASRTGGGAEADTQYF. The CDR3 DNA sequence: TGTGCCAGCAGGACCGGCGGGGGGGCCGAGGCAGATACGCAGTATTTT.

Concerning this clonotype: A read error may be the cause here, since a much bigger clone is one base away. The chain recombines TRBV12-3 or TRBV12-4 with TRBJ2-1; 9 positions agree with TRBD1. With V trimmed by 5 bases and J by 9 bases, 5 bases remained unmatched. The CDR3 runs 13 residues. This CDR3 reads CASSVGQGGEQFF. The DNA of the CDR3 is TGTGCCAGCAGTGTGGGACAGGGAGGTGAGCAGTTCTTC.

For this clonotype: At one end, the junction sequence differs from germline, possibly due to a read error. The CDR3 DNA reads as TGTGCCATCGGTGAGTCGAAAGGGGCGCCGTCCAAAAACATTCAGTACTTC. Amino acids: CAIGESKGAPSKNIQYF. The V call is TRBV10-3, the J call TRBJ2-4; possibly TRBD1 for D (5 bases). The germline gives CDR1 ENHRY, CDR2 SYGVKD. The CDR3 is made up of 17 amino acids.

This clonotype was detected ten times or more. A much larger clonotype is one base distant, so this may be a read error. The chain is built from TRBV12-3 or TRBV12-4 and TRBJ2-3, with D hard to call. V was pared by 6 bases and J by 0 bases, with 4 bases between. The CDR3 loop spans 12 amino acids. The CDR3 protein is CASRSSTDTQYF. As DNA, the CDR3 is TGTGCCAGCAGGTCTAGCACAGATACGCAGTATTTT.

The rearrangement links TRBV9 to TRBJ2-4; D tentatively fits TRBD1 or TRBD2 (5 bases each). Germline loops: CDR1 SGDLS, CDR2 YYNGEE. The germline V and J ends were trimmed by 3 bases and 13 bases, with 23 bases remaining between them. The CDR3 length is 15 residues. CDR3 DNA: TGTGCCAGCAGCGCCGTGGGGCACCCCGGGGATGAGCAGTACTTC. It codes for CASSAVGHPGDEQYF.

This clonotype came up a few times. The chain links TRBV12-3 or TRBV12-4 to TRBJ2-2, with D possibly TRBD1 on 5 matching bases. This CDR3 contains 14 residues. Trimming left V 5 bases short and J 6 bases short, with 13 bases between. CDR3 sequence reads: CASSRTHGAGELFF. The CDR3 bases are TGTGCCAGCAGTCGGACACATGGGGCCGGGGAGCTGTTTTTT.

The gene calls are TRBV30 and TRBJ2-5; TRBD2 agrees at 8 bases. Unmatched junction bases numbered 13, after V lost 8 bases and J lost 11 bases. The CDR3 totals 12 residues. Germline V CDR1 and CDR2: GTSNPN, SVGIG (reference sequence). CDR3 DNA: TGTGCCCACGACGGGGGGGACGGTGAGCAGTACTTC. Amino acids: CAHDGGDGEQYF. Supplemented by reference TRBV30 and TRBJ2-5, the full variable domain reads SQTIHQWPATLVQPVGSPLSLECTVEGTSNPNLYWYRQAAGRGLQLLFYSVGIGQISSEVPQNLSASRPQDRQFILSSKKLLLSDSGFYLCAHDGGDGEQYFGPGTRLLVL.

V is TRBV27 and J is TRBJ2-5; D perhaps matches TRBD2 (7 bases). The CDR3 runs 16 residues. CDR1 is MNHEY, CDR2 SMNVEV, per germline (reference sequence). Trimming stripped 5 bases from V and 2 bases from J, with 18 bases between. The CDR3, as DNA: TGTGCCAGCAGTAGTTTTGTGAGGGGGGGTCAAGAGACCCAGTACTTC. Protein product: CASSSFVRGGQETQYF.

The sample holds many counts of this clonotype. The chain joins TRBV13 to TRBJ2-5; D is undetermined. V shed 5 bases and J shed 2 bases, with 9 bases lying between them. In germline, CDR1 is PRHDT, CDR2 FYEKMQ (reference sequence). The CDR3 covers 13 residues. DNA of the CDR3: TGTGCCAGCAGCCGTGGTCGGCAAGAGACCCAGTACTTC. Its translation: CASSRGRQETQYF.

This clonotype was detected many times. This chain joins TRBV20-1 and TRBJ2-5; D remains unclear. Germline assignment: CDR1 DFQATT and CDR2 SNEGSKA (reference sequence). The CDR3 loop spans 14 amino acids. V lost 3 bases and J 0 bases, leaving 11 bases between the germline ends. DNA for the CDR3: TGCAGTGCTAGGCCGCACTCTAACCAAGAGACCCAGTACTTC. Its protein is CSARPHSNQETQYF.

This chain connects TRBV7-2 to TRBJ2-2, with D possibly called TRBD1 or TRBD2 (5 bases each). V lost 2 bases to trimming and J lost 7 bases, with 14 bases between them. CDR1 is SGHTA, CDR2 FQGNSA, per germline. The CDR3 is 15 residues long. The CDR3 nucleotides read TGTGCCAGCAGCTTAAAAGGGGCGGAGGTCGGGGAGCTGTTTTTT. Translating gives CASSLKGAEVGELFF. Variable domain in full (rest from reference TRBV7-2 and TRBJ2-2): GAGVSQSPSNKVTEKGKDVELRCDPISGHTALYWYRQSLGQGLEFLIYFQGNSAPDKSGLPSDRFSAERTGGSVSTLTIQRTQQEDSAVYLCASSLKGAEVGELFFGEGSRLTVL.

This rearrangement joins TRBV6-6 to TRBJ2-5, with D possibly TRBD1 on 6 matching bases. V was trimmed by 5 bases and J by 4 bases, leaving 17 bases between them. This CDR3 has 15 residues. Germline CDR1 is MNHNY and CDR2 is SVGAGI (reference sequence). CDR3 in amino acids: CASSPLSQGSETQYF. The CDR3, as DNA: TGTGCCAGCAGTCCCCTATCACAGGGATCAGAGACCCAGTACTTC.

This clonotype has just one count. Compared with germline, one end of the junction differs, possibly owing to a read error. The chain carries TRBV12-3 or TRBV12-4 and TRBJ1-1; D gene unclear. This CDR3 is built from 15 residues. In nucleotides, the CDR3 is TGCGCCAGCAGCCAAGGTAAATTAGGGAGGACTGAAGCTTTCTTT. The encoded protein is CASSQGKLGRTEAFF.

In DNA form, the CDR3 reads TGCAGCGTTCTTTGGGGGGGCCCCTACGAGCAGTACTTC. Its protein is CSVLWGGPYEQYF. The rearrangement links TRBV29-1 to TRBJ2-4, with a tentative D call TRBD2 (7 bases). The DNA end is more similar to TRBJ2-7, so the J call may be wrong. The CDR3 extends over 13 amino acids. CDR1 is SQVTM, CDR2 ANQGSEA, per germline.

This clonotype showed up just a few times. The chain combines TRBV20-1 with TRBJ2-5, with 8 bases lining up with TRBD2. V lost 4 bases and J lost 4; bases outside the gene matches: 11. The V gene's germline CDR1 is DFQATT and CDR2 SNEGSKA (reference sequence). The CDR3 spans 15 residues. The CDR3 sequence is CSANPGLDLVETQYF. In DNA, the CDR3 is TGCAGTGCTAATCCGGGACTAGACCTGGTAGAGACCCAGTACTTC.

This sequence joins TRBV30 and TRBJ1-1; 7 nucleotides line up with TRBD1. V lost 0 bases and J lost 7; bases outside the gene matches: 2. The CDR3 is 12 residues long. In germline, CDR1 is GTSNPN, CDR2 SVGIG (reference sequence). As DNA, the CDR3 is TGTGCCTGGAGTGTCCGGACAGGTGAAGCTTTCTTT. Residues: CAWSVRTGEAFF.

This clonotype showed up just a few times. The chain recombines TRBV4-3 with TRBJ1-1, with D unclear. Trimming left V 0 bases short and J 9 bases short, with 14 bases between. This CDR3 is built from 14 residues. Looked up from germline, CDR1 is LGHNA and CDR2 is YSLEER. This CDR3 reads CASSQDGAGGKAFF. In nucleotides, the CDR3 is TGCGCCAGCAGCCAAGATGGAGCGGGAGGTAAAGCTTTCTTT.

This clonotype was recorded at least ten times. V and J are TRBV20-1 and TRBJ2-1; tentatively, D is TRBD2 (7 bases). CDR1 is DFQATT, CDR2 SNEGSKA, per germline (reference sequence). The V gene lost 0 bases and the J gene lost 9 bases, with 15 bases spanning the gap. The CDR3 sequence is 14 residues long. The CDR3 DNA is TGCAGTGCTAGAGATCCAGGGGCGGGGGCTGAGCAGTTCTTC. This encodes CSARDPGAGAEQFF.

The V and J genes are TRBV20-1 and TRBJ1-2, with 8 nucleotides matching TRBD1. V shed 4 bases, J shed 4 bases, and the junction held 8 bases outside the gene matches. CDR3 size: 14 residues. In germline, CDR1 is DFQATT, CDR2 SNEGSKA (reference sequence). The CDR3 region has the DNA TGCAGTGCTACCGCCACAGGGGGAGGCTATGGCTACACCTTC. Translated, it gives CSATATGGGYGYTF.

This chain connects TRBV5-1 to TRBJ2-1; 16 positions agree with TRBD2. Losses at the gene ends were 5 bases for V and 7 bases for J; bases not matched to a gene: 12. The germline CDR1 and CDR2 sequences are SGHRS and YFSETQ. The CDR3 is 18 amino acids. CDR3 in amino acids: CASSPAGTSGGARNEQFF. CDR3 bases: TGCGCCAGCAGTCCCGCCGGGACTAGCGGGGGGGCCAGGAATGAGCAGTTCTTC. The variable domain in full, completed from reference TRBV5-1 and TRBJ2-1, reads KAGVTQTPRYLIKTRGQQVTLSCSPISGHRSVSWYQQTPGQGLQFLFEYFSETQRNKGNFPGRFSGRQFSNSRSEMNVSTLELGDSALYLCASSPAGTSGGARNEQFFGPGTRLTVL.

The sample holds a few counts of this clonotype. The rearrangement uses TRBV4-2 and TRBJ2-4, with 8 nucleotides matching TRBD1. The closer fit of TRBJ2-7 to the DNA end suggests the J call may be wrong. CDR1 is LGHNA and CDR2 is YNFKEQ in the germline V gene. The CDR3 is 15 residues long. The CDR3 region has the DNA TGTGCCAGCAGCCAAGTAGGACAGGGTTTAGACGAGCAGTACTTC. Translation: CASSQVGQGLDEQYF.